Sequencing of this T cell receptor beta chain was carried out in a study of T-cell memory formation after mild COVID-19. Whole-study context: TCR clusters largely stayed donor specific. Study conclusions and caveats: Pre-infection memory contained some responding clones, which suggested that cross-reactive memory had joined.

Researchers used 5'RACE with constant-segment primers to make TCR alpha and TCR beta cDNA libraries that carry sample barcodes and UMIs. TCRdb reprocessed the 5' RACE reads via MiXCR and lists one record per CDR3 protein. Here the sample spans 200,000 to 250,000 distinct CDR3 sequences, roughly 10% being singletons. The CDR3 has 12 residues. The germline CDR1 and CDR2 sequences are SEHNR and FQNEAQ (reference sequence). In the case of this clonotype: Its antigen remains unknown. A read error may account for a junction end that differs from germline.

The TCR comes from a man aged 18 to 29 who had mild COVID-19 (a few samples of this study predate the infection). Cell type and time point are not known. The genes are TRBV7-9 and TRBJ2-5; D remains unclear. Sample: PBMCs or a T cell subset sorted from them (not recorded which). CDR3 in DNA: TGTTCCAGCAGCTTAGTGGGGGAGACCCAGTACTTC. Its translation is CSSSLVGETQYF.